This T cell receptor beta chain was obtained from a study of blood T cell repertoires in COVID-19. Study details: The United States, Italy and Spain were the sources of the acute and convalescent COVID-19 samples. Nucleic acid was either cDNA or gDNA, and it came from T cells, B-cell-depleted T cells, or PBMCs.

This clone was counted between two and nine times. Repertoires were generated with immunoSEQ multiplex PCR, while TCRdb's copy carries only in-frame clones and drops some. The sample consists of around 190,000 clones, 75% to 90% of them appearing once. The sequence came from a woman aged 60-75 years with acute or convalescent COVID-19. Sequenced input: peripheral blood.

The CDR3: CASSVARDRGLKDGYTF. CDR3 DNA sequence: TGTGCCAGCAGCGTAGCACGGGACAGGGGGCTTAAGGATGGCTACACCTTC. The gene calls are TRBV9 and TRBJ1-2; 12 bases align to TRBD1. CDR3 length: 17 residues. J was trimmed by 6 bases and V by 0 bases; bases with no gene match: 9. The germline V gene encodes CDR1 SGDLS and CDR2 YYNGEE.